The clone carrying this TCR beta chain occurred many times. The antigen is unknown. The data were obtained in a study of naive and memory T cell subsets. Findings and limits, study-wide: Clonotypes are single alpha or beta chains, not paired receptors.

The CDR3 runs 15 residues. V shed 5 bases, J shed 6 bases, and the junction held 8 bases outside the gene matches. An equimolar mix of two oligonucleotides served as the beta constant-region primer for TRBC1 and TRBC2. TCRdb re-analysed the UMI-ligation and nested PCR reads in MiXCR, keeping a single row per CDR3 protein. Among about 90,000 distinct CDR3 sequences, over 7% were seen once, and the ten largest hold about 1.6%. The chain combines TRBV12-3 or TRBV12-4 with TRBJ2-1, with 9 bases that match TRBD2. The sequenced sample consisted of central memory CD4+ T cells from blood. This sequence was found in a human donor in good health. The CDR3 protein is CASSRLAEDTNEQFF. In DNA, the CDR3 is TGTGCCAGCAGTCGACTAGCGGAAGACACCAATGAGCAGTTCTTC.